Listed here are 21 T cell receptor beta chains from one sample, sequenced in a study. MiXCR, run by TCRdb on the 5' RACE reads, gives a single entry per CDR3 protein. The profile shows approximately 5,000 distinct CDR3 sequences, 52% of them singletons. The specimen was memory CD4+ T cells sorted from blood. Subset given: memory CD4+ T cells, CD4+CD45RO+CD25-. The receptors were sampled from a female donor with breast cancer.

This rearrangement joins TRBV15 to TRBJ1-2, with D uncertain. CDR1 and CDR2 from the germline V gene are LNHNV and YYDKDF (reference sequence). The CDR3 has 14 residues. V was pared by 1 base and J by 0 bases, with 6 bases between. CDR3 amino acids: CATSRGSTNYGYTF. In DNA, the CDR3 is TGTGCCACCAGCAGAGGGTCTACTAACTATGGCTACACCTTC.

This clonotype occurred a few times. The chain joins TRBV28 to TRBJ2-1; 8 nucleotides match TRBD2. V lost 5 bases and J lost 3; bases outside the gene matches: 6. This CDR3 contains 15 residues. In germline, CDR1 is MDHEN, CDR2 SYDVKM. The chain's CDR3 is CASSPGTRYYNEQFF. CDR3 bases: TGTGCCAGCAGTCCCGGGACTAGGTACTACAATGAGCAGTTCTTC.

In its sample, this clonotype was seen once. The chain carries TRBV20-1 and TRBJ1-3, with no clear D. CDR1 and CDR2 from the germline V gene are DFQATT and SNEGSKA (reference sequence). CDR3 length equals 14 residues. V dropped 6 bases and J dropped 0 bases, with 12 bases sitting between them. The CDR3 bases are TGCAGTGCCCCGGAACGGACCTCTGGAAACACCATATATTTT. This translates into CSAPERTSGNTIYF.

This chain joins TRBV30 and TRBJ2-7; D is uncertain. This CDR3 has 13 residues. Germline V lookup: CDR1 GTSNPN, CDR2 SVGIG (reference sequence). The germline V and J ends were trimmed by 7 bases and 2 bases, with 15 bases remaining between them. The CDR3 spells CAFVSRSTYEQYF. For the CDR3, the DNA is TGTGCCTTTGTTAGCCGATCAACCTACGAGCAGTACTTC.

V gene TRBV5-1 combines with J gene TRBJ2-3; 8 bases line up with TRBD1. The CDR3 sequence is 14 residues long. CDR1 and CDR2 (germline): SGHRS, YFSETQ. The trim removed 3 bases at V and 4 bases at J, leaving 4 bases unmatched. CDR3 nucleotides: TGCGCCAGCAGCTGTGGACAGGGTGCAGATACGCAGTATTTT. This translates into CASSCGQGADTQYF.

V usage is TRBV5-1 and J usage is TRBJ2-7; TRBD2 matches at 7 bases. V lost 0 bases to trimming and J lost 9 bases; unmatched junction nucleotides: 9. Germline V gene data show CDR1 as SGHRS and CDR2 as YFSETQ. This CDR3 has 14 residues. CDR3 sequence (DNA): TGCGCCAGCAGCTTGGAAGCGGGACCTCGTCGGCAGTACTTC. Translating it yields CASSLEAGPRRQYF.

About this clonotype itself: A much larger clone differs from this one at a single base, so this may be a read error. The CDR3, as DNA: TGTGCTAGCAGCCCCGGGACTCGGACAGATACGCGGTATTTT. It is translated as CASSPGTRTDTRYF. The chain has TRBV7-7 and TRBJ2-3, with D perhaps assigned TRBD1 or TRBD2 (6 bases each). The CDR3 consists of 14 residues. Germline lookup yields CDR1 SSHAT and CDR2 FNYEAQ (reference sequence).

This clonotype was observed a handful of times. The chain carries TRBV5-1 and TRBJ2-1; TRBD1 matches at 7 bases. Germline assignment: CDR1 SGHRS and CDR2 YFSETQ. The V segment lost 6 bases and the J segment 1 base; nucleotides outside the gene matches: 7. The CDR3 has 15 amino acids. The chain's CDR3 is CASKVSGGSYNEQFF. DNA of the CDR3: TGCGCCAGCAAGGTGTCAGGGGGATCCTACAATGAGCAGTTCTTC. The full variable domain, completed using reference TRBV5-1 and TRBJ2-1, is KAGVTQTPRYLIKTRGQQVTLSCSPISGHRSVSWYQQTPGQGLQFLFEYFSETQRNKGNFPGRFSGRQFSNSRSEMNVSTLELGDSALYLCASKVSGGSYNEQFFGPGTRLTVL.

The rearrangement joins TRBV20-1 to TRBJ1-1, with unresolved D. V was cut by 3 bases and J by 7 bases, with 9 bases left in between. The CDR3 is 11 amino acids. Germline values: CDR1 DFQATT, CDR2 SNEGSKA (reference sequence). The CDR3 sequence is CSASRVFEAFF. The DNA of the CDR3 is TGCAGTGCTAGTCGGGTGTTTGAAGCTTTCTTT.

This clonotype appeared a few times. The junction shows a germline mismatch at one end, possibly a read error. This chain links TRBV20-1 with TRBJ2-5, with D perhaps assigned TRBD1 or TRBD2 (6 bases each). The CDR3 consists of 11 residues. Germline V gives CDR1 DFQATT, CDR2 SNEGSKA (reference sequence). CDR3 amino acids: CSGLGGGETWF. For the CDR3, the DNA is TGCAGTGGACTTGGGGGCGGGGAAACATGGTTC.

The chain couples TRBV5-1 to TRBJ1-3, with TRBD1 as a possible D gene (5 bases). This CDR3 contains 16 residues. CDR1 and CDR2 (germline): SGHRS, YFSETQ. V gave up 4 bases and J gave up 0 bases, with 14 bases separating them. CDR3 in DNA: TGCGCCAGCAGCATGTCTACAGGAAGCTCTGGAAACACCATATATTTT. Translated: CASSMSTGSSGNTIYF. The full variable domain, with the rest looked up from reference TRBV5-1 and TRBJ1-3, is KAGVTQTPRYLIKTRGQQVTLSCSPISGHRSVSWYQQTPGQGLQFLFEYFSETQRNKGNFPGRFSGRQFSNSRSEMNVSTLELGDSALYLCASSMSTGSSGNTIYFGEGSWLTVV.

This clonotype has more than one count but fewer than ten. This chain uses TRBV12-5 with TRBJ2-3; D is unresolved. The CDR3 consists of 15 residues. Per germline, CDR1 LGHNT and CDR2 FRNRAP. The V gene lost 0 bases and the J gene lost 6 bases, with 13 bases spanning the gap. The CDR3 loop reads CASGLVHGTGDTQYF. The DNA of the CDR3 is TGTGCTAGTGGTTTGGTACATGGAACCGGGGATACGCAGTATTTT. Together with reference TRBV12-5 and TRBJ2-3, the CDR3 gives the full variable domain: DARVTQTPRHKVTEMGQEVTMRCQPILGHNTVFWYRQTMMQGLELLAYFRNRAPLDDSGMPKDRFSAEMPDATLATLKIQPSEPRDSAVYFCASGLVHGTGDTQYFGPGTRLTVL.

The chain's CDR3 is CASSSGYNEQFF. Written as DNA, the CDR3 is TGTGCCAGCAGTAGCGGGTACAATGAGCAGTTCTTC. The chain employs TRBV6-6 and TRBJ2-1; maybe TRBD2 (6 bases). Looked up from germline, CDR1 is MNHNY and CDR2 is SVGAGI (reference sequence). V lost 5 bases, J lost 4 bases, and 6 bases lay in between. CDR3 length: 12 amino acids.

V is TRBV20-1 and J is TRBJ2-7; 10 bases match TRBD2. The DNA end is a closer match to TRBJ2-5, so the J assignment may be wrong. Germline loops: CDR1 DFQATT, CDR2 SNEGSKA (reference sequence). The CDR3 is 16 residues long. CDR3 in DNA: TGCAGTGGGGCCCCTAGCGGGGGAGTGATCCAAGAGACCCAGTACTTC. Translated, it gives CSGAPSGGVIQETQYF.

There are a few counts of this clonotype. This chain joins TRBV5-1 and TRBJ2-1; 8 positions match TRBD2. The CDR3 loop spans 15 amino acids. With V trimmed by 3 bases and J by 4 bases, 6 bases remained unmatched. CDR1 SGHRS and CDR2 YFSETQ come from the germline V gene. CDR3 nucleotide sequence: TGCGCCAGCAGCTCGTGGGTAGCGGGGTACAATGAGCAGTTCTTC. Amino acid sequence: CASSSWVAGYNEQFF.

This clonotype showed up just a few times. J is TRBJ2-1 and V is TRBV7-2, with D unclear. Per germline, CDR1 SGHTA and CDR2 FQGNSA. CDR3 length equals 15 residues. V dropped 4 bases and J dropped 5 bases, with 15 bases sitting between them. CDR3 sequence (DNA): TGTGCCAGCAGCTCAAACGGCCTAGTGAACAATGAGCAGTTCTTC. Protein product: CASSSNGLVNNEQFF. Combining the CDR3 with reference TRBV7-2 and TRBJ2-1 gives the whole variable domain GAGVSQSPSNKVTEKGKDVELRCDPISGHTALYWYRQSLGQGLEFLIYFQGNSAPDKSGLPSDRFSAERTGGSVSTLTIQRTQQEDSAVYLCASSSNGLVNNEQFFGPGTRLTVL.

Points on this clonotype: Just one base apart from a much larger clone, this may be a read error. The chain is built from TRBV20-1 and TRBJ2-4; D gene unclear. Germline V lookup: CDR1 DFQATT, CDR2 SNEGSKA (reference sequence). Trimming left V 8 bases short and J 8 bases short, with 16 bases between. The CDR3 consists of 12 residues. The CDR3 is CSLGYSEDIQYF. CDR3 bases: TGCAGTTTAGGGTACTCCGAGGACATTCAGTACTTC.

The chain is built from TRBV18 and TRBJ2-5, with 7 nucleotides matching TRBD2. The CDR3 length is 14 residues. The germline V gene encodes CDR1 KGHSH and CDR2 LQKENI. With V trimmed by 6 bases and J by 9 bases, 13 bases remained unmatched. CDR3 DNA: TGTGCCAGCTCCCAGGGAGGGTCGGATCAGCCCCAGTACTTC. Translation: CASSQGGSDQPQYF.

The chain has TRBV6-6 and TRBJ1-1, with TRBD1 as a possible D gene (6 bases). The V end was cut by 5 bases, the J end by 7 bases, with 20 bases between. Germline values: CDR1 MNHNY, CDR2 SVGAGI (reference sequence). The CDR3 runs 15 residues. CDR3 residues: CASSDTLDSSGEAFF. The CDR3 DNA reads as TGTGCCAGCAGTGACACCCTGGACAGCAGCGGTGAAGCTTTCTTT.

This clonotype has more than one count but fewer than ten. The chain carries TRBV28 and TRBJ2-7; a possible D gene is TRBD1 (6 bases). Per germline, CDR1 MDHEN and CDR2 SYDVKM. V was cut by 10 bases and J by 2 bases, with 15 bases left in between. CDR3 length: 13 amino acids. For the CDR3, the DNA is TGTGCCACACTAAGGACAGATACCTACGAGCAGTACTTC. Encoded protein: CATLRTDTYEQYF.

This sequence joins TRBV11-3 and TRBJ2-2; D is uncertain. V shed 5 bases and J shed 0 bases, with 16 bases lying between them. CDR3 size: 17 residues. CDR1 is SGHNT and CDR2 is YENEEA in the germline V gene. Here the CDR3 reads CASSRQLSFTNTGELFF. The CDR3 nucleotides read TGTGCCAGCAGCCGGCAGCTATCCTTTACGAACACCGGGGAGCTGTTTTTT.